The rows below give T cell receptor beta chains drawn from one sample of a study of blood T cells in healthy people across ages. One entry per CDR3 protein, called by TCRdb with MiXCR from the 5' RACE reads. Here the sample spans roughly 720,000 distinct CDR3 sequences, roughly 50% being singletons. The source material was blood. These receptor sequences come from a man of 80 years or more in good health. CDR3s include the opening cysteine and the closing phenylalanine or tryptophan. Fields, in order: J gene, clone size, D gene, V gene, CDR3 protein, CDR3 DNA. A D gene is named only where the DNA matches it firmly. Only part of the rows carry a size: once, few, many, or a class if the clone is expanded.

j_call: TRBJ2-7
clone_size: .
d_call: TRBD2
v_call: TRBV7-2
cdr3_aa: CASSLGHLAGLYEQYF
cdr3_nt: TGTGCCAGCAGCTTGGGGCACCTAGCGGGATTATACGAGCAGTACTTC

j_call: TRBJ2-3
clone_size: .
d_call: TRBD2
v_call: TRBV5-1
cdr3_aa: CASSYQPTSGRWEDTQYF
cdr3_nt: TGCGCCAGCAGCTACCAGCCGACTAGCGGGAGATGGGAAGATACGCAGTATTTT

j_call: TRBJ2-7
clone_size: .
d_call: .
v_call: TRBV7-2
cdr3_aa: CASTIGQTPSYEQYF
cdr3_nt: TGTGCCAGCACAATAGGACAAACTCCGTCCTACGAGCAGTACTTC

j_call: TRBJ1-2
clone_size: .
d_call: .
v_call: TRBV5-6
cdr3_aa: CASSWSGGAHGYTF
cdr3_nt: TGTGCCAGCAGTTGGAGCGGGGGCGCACATGGCTACACCTTC

j_call: TRBJ2-7
clone_size: few
d_call: TRBD2
v_call: TRBV20-1
cdr3_aa: CSARGGSGEQYF
cdr3_nt: TGCAGTGCTAGAGGGGGTAGCGGGGAGCAGTACTTC

j_call: TRBJ2-7
clone_size: .
d_call: TRBD1
v_call: TRBV7-9
cdr3_aa: CASSSPDRDSTYEQYF
cdr3_nt: TGTGCCAGCAGCTCCCCTGACCGGGACAGTACCTACGAGCAGTACTTC

j_call: TRBJ2-5
clone_size: .
d_call: TRBD1
v_call: TRBV10-3
cdr3_aa: CAISEWAGGETQYF
cdr3_nt: TGTGCCATCAGTGAGTGGGCAGGGGGCGAGACCCAGTACTTC

j_call: TRBJ1-5
clone_size: .
d_call: .
v_call: TRBV11-1
cdr3_aa: CASSSGAPKGNNQPQHF
cdr3_nt: TGTGCCAGCAGCTCCGGGGCCCCTAAAGGAAACAATCAGCCCCAGCATTTT

j_call: TRBJ2-5
clone_size: few
d_call: TRBD2
v_call: TRBV28
cdr3_aa: CASSGGVGVQETQYF
cdr3_nt: TGTGCCAGCAGTGGGGGGGTGGGGGTCCAAGAGACCCAGTACTTC

j_call: TRBJ2-7
clone_size: many
d_call: .
v_call: TRBV27
cdr3_aa: CASSFDGGSYEQYF
cdr3_nt: TGTGCCAGCAGTTTTGATGGCGGATCCTACGAGCAGTACTTC

j_call: TRBJ2-2
clone_size: .
d_call: .
v_call: TRBV10-3
cdr3_aa: CAISERNSGNTGELFF
cdr3_nt: TGTGCCATCAGTGAAAGAAATAGCGGGAACACCGGGGAGCTGTTTTTT

j_call: TRBJ1-5
clone_size: .
d_call: .
v_call: TRBV5-1
cdr3_aa: CASSLAGQAGQPQHF
cdr3_nt: TGCGCCAGCAGCTTGGCCGGGCAGGCGGGTCAGCCCCAGCATTTT

j_call: TRBJ2-7
clone_size: few
d_call: .
v_call: TRBV7-2
cdr3_aa: CASSLMGAVIYEQYF
cdr3_nt: TGTGCCAGCAGCTTAATGGGGGCCGTCATCTACGAGCAGTACTTC

j_call: TRBJ2-1
clone_size: .
d_call: TRBD2
v_call: TRBV20-1
cdr3_aa: CSARDRLAGGPYNEQFF
cdr3_nt: TGCAGTGCTAGAGACCGATTAGCGGGAGGACCCTACAATGAGCAGTTCTTC

j_call: TRBJ1-5
clone_size: .
d_call: .
v_call: TRBV9
cdr3_aa: CASSVRSNQPQHF
cdr3_nt: TGTGCCAGCAGCGTTCGCAGCAATCAGCCCCAGCATTTT

j_call: TRBJ2-7
clone_size: .
d_call: .
v_call: TRBV5-1
cdr3_aa: CASSLALGRSSYNEQYF
cdr3_nt: TGCGCCAGCAGCTTGGCTTTGGGAAGGAGCTCCTACAATGAGCAGTACTTC

j_call: TRBJ1-4
clone_size: few
d_call: TRBD1
v_call: TRBV29-1
cdr3_aa: CSVFGQGEKLFF
cdr3_nt: TGCAGCGTCTTTGGACAGGGAGAAAAACTGTTTTTT

j_call: TRBJ2-5
clone_size: .
d_call: .
v_call: TRBV7-2
cdr3_aa: CASSARGSQATQYF
cdr3_nt: TGTGCCAGCAGCGCGCGAGGGTCCCAGGCGACCCAGTACTTC

j_call: TRBJ2-7
clone_size: .
d_call: .
v_call: TRBV7-9
cdr3_aa: CASSFAQGEDEQYF
cdr3_nt: TGTGCCAGCAGCTTTGCCCAGGGTGAGGACGAGCAGTACTTC

j_call: TRBJ2-6
clone_size: .
d_call: .
v_call: TRBV5-6
cdr3_aa: CASSREFSGANVLTF
cdr3_nt: TGTGCCAGCAGCCGGGAGTTCTCTGGGGCCAACGTCCTGACTTTC

j_call: TRBJ2-1
clone_size: .
d_call: TRBD2
v_call: TRBV7-2
cdr3_aa: CASSLASGRGQETQFF
cdr3_nt: TGTGCCAGCAGCTTGGCTAGCGGGAGAGGGCAAGAGACCCAGTTCTTC

j_call: TRBJ2-1
clone_size: .
d_call: TRBD2
v_call: TRBV6-5
cdr3_aa: CASSRGTSGYNEQLF
cdr3_nt: TGTGCCAGCAGTCGAGGGACTAGCGGCTACAATGAGCAGCTCTTC

j_call: TRBJ2-7
clone_size: .
d_call: .
v_call: TRBV16
cdr3_aa: CASSQSGLANDEQYF
cdr3_nt: TGTGCCAGCAGCCAATCGGGGCTAGCGAACGACGAGCAGTACTTC

j_call: TRBJ1-4
clone_size: few
d_call: TRBD1
v_call: TRBV4-1
cdr3_aa: CASSQDRWDRVATNEKLFF
cdr3_nt: TGTGCCAGCAGCCAAGATCGGTGGGACAGGGTAGCCACTAATGAAAAACTGTTTTTT

j_call: TRBJ1-2
clone_size: few
d_call: TRBD1
v_call: TRBV28
cdr3_aa: CASSLAGTGEGYTF
cdr3_nt: TGTGCCAGCAGTTTAGCCGGGACAGGGGAGGGCTACACCTTC

j_call: TRBJ2-7
clone_size: once
d_call: TRBD1
v_call: TRBV4-1
cdr3_aa: CASSQVTGAPYEQYF
cdr3_nt: TGCGCCAGCAGCCAAGTTACAGGGGCCCCCTACGAGCAGTACTTC

j_call: TRBJ1-2
clone_size: few
d_call: TRBD1
v_call: TRBV27
cdr3_aa: CASSFGPGQGIYGYTF
cdr3_nt: TGTGCCAGCAGTTTCGGGCCGGGACAGGGGATCTATGGCTACACCTTC

j_call: TRBJ1-2
clone_size: once
d_call: .
v_call: TRBV20-1
cdr3_aa: CSATQPLSPSRYGYTF
cdr3_nt: TGCAGTGCTACCCAGCCCCTCTCCCCCTCTCGCTATGGCTACACCTTC

j_call: TRBJ2-7
clone_size: once
d_call: TRBD1
v_call: TRBV10-1
cdr3_aa: CASSRDRETYEQYF
cdr3_nt: TGCGCCAGCAGCCGAGACAGGGAAACCTACGAGCAGTACTTC

j_call: TRBJ2-1
clone_size: few
d_call: TRBD2
v_call: TRBV20-1
cdr3_aa: CSARRLAGGYGNEQFF
cdr3_nt: TGCAGTGCTCGCCGACTAGCGGGAGGCTATGGTAATGAGCAGTTCTTC

j_call: TRBJ1-2
clone_size: few
d_call: TRBD1
v_call: TRBV13
cdr3_aa: CASRPGQGNYGYTF
cdr3_nt: TGTGCCAGCAGACCCGGACAGGGTAACTATGGCTACACCTTC

j_call: TRBJ1-1
clone_size: .
d_call: .
v_call: TRBV29-1
cdr3_aa: CSVEQVGGRTEAFF
cdr3_nt: TGCAGCGTTGAACAGGTCGGGGGTCGGACTGAAGCTTTCTTT

j_call: TRBJ2-1
clone_size: .
d_call: TRBD2
v_call: TRBV27
cdr3_aa: CASSSPRGAGLADEQFF
cdr3_nt: TGTGCCAGCAGTTCCCCGAGAGGAGCGGGACTAGCGGATGAGCAGTTCTTC

j_call: TRBJ2-5
clone_size: .
d_call: TRBD1
v_call: TRBV29-1
cdr3_aa: CSVRPGGNEQYF
cdr3_nt: TGCAGCGTGCGGCCAGGGGGCAATGAGCAGTACTTC

j_call: TRBJ2-7
clone_size: .
d_call: .
v_call: TRBV20-1
cdr3_aa: CSARDSIGVSSSYEQYF
cdr3_nt: TGCAGTGCTAGAGATTCGATCGGCGTGTCGAGCTCCTACGAGCAGTACTTC

j_call: TRBJ2-6
clone_size: .
d_call: .
v_call: TRBV29-1
cdr3_aa: CSVEEVAGRNSGANVLTF
cdr3_nt: TGCAGCGTTGAGGAGGTCGCAGGTCGAAACTCTGGGGCCAACGTCCTGACTTTC

j_call: TRBJ2-5
clone_size: .
d_call: .
v_call: TRBV29-1
cdr3_aa: CSVEVVGLRYF
cdr3_nt: TGCAGCGTTGAAGTGGTAGGTTTGAGGTACTTC

j_call: TRBJ2-3
clone_size: many
d_call: TRBD2
v_call: TRBV29-1
cdr3_aa: CSVGDSGRAADTQYF
cdr3_nt: TGCAGCGTTGGAGATAGCGGGAGGGCAGCAGATACGCAGTATTTT

j_call: TRBJ2-1
clone_size: .
d_call: TRBD2
v_call: TRBV3-1
cdr3_aa: CASSQDGASGRYNEQFF
cdr3_nt: TGTGCCAGCAGCCAAGATGGGGCTAGCGGGAGATATAATGAGCAGTTCTTC

j_call: TRBJ2-1
clone_size: .
d_call: .
v_call: TRBV7-6
cdr3_aa: CASSLANTGYDEQFF
cdr3_nt: TGTGCCAGCAGCTTAGCCAATACAGGGTACGATGAGCAGTTCTTC

j_call: TRBJ1-6
clone_size: few
d_call: .
v_call: TRBV3-1
cdr3_aa: CASSPVRAGNSPLHF
cdr3_nt: TGTGCCAGCAGCCCCGTACGGGCGGGTAATTCACCCCTCCACTTT

j_call: TRBJ2-7
clone_size: .
d_call: .
v_call: TRBV14
cdr3_aa: CASSQGPLGHEQYF
cdr3_nt: TGTGCCAGCAGCCAAGGCCCACTAGGGCACGAGCAGTACTTC

j_call: TRBJ2-3
clone_size: .
d_call: TRBD2
v_call: TRBV29-1
cdr3_aa: CSVEGDPSGSHRYAYF
cdr3_nt: TGCAGCGTTGAAGGGGACCCTAGCGGGAGCCACAGATACGCGTATTTT

j_call: TRBJ2-5
clone_size: .
d_call: TRBD2
v_call: TRBV6-5
cdr3_aa: CASSRGLAGETQYF
cdr3_nt: TGTGCCAGCAGTCGGGGACTAGCGGGAGAGACCCAGTACTTC

j_call: TRBJ1-2
clone_size: .
d_call: .
v_call: TRBV12-5
cdr3_aa: CASGSAFHQDGYTF
cdr3_nt: TGTGCTAGTGGTTCCGCGTTCCACCAGGATGGCTACACCTTC

j_call: TRBJ2-5
clone_size: .
d_call: TRBD2
v_call: TRBV28
cdr3_aa: CASSLFSSGSHETQYF
cdr3_nt: TGTGCCAGCAGTTTATTCTCTAGCGGGAGCCACGAGACCCAGTACTTC

j_call: TRBJ1-4
clone_size: .
d_call: .
v_call: TRBV6-1
cdr3_aa: CASSGVGTTNEKLFF
cdr3_nt: TGTGCCAGCAGTGGCGTCGGGACCACAAATGAAAAACTGTTTTTT

j_call: TRBJ2-1
clone_size: many
d_call: .
v_call: TRBV20-1
cdr3_aa: CSASQPGLPQFF
cdr3_nt: TGCAGTGCTAGTCAACCGGGACTTCCTCAGTTCTTC

j_call: TRBJ1-5
clone_size: .
d_call: .
v_call: TRBV6-2/TRBV6-3
cdr3_aa: CASKNGGGGSQPQHF
cdr3_nt: TGTGCCAGCAAAAACGGTGGGGGGGGCTCCCAGCCCCAGCATTTT

j_call: TRBJ2-7
clone_size: .
d_call: TRBD2
v_call: TRBV20-1
cdr3_aa: CSARNLAGHYNEQYF
cdr3_nt: TGCAGTGCTAGAAACCTAGCGGGGCACTACAATGAGCAGTACTTC

j_call: TRBJ1-1
clone_size: few
d_call: .
v_call: TRBV5-6
cdr3_aa: CASSFFRGTEAFF
cdr3_nt: TGTGCCAGCAGCTTTTTTAGGGGGACTGAAGCTTTCTTT

j_call: TRBJ2-7
clone_size: once
d_call: TRBD2
v_call: TRBV7-2
cdr3_aa: CASSHGGSSYEQYF
cdr3_nt: TGTGCCAGCAGCCACGGGGGGTCCTCCTACGAGCAGTACTTC